The sequence of this T cell receptor beta chain was determined in a study of CD4 T cells in relation to SARS-CoV-2 and coronaviruses. Trimming took off 5 bases at V and 0 bases at J, with 9 bases between the two ends. This CDR3 spans 14 amino acids. The V gene's germline CDR1 is SGHRS and CDR2 YFSETQ. This clone was counted between two and nine times. Naive and memory CD4+ T cells were separated from cryopreserved PBMCs. Naive and memory CD4+ T cell DNA was deep-sequenced without culture. Sequencing used immunoSEQ multiplex PCR; TCRdb keeps in-frame clones, though not all of them. The table records about 38,000 clones, 88% of them present only once.

The rearrangement joins TRBV5-1 to TRBJ2-1; D is perhaps TRBD1 (6 bases). The sequencing sample was made of memory CD4+ T cells from PBMCs. The source is an adult with COVID-19. This chain's CDR3 is CASSKDSSYNEQFF. CDR3 coding DNA: TGCGCCAGCAGTAAGGACAGCTCCTACAATGAGCAGTTCTTC.